This T cell receptor (beta chain) appears in the sequencing data of a study of blood T cell repertoires in COVID-19. CDR3 length equals 12 residues. From germline, CDR1 is KGHSH and CDR2 LQKENI. Sequenced by immunoSEQ multiplex PCR; TCRdb stores in-frame clones only, minus some. The table shows around 150,000 clones, with about 80% occurring only once. A note on this clone: One end of the junction fails to match germline, which may point to a read error.

The chain uses TRBV18 and TRBJ2-7, with TRBD1 as a possible D gene (6 bases). The specimen sequenced was PBMCs or T cells enriched from blood (not recorded which). The TCR comes from a man aged 45 to 65 who had recovered from COVID-19. The CDR3 nucleotides read TGTGCCAGCTCGCCCCCTTTTGGGACACCACTCTTC. Its translation: CASSPPFGTPLF.